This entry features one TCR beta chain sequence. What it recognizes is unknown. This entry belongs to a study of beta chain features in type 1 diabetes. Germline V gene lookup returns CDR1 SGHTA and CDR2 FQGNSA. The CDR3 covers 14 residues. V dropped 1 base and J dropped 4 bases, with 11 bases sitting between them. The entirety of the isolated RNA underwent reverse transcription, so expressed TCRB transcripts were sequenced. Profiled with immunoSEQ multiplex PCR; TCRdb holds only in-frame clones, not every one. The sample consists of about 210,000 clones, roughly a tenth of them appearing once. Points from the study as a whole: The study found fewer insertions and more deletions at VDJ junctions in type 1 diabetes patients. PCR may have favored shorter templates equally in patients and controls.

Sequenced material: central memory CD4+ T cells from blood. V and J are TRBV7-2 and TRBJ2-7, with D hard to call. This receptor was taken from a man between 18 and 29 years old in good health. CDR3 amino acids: CASSLVVSRYEQYF. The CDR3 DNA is TGTGCCAGCAGCTTAGTTGTGAGTCGGTACGAGCAGTACTTC.